Shown below are 5 T cell receptor beta chains from a single sample sequenced in a study of blood T cell repertoires in COVID-19. Repertoires were generated with immunoSEQ multiplex PCR, while TCRdb's copy carries only in-frame clones and drops some. Altogether about 200,000 clones are present, about 88% being singletons, with the ten largest covering 15% to 20%. Sequenced: peripheral blood. These receptors were collected from a man in his forties or fifties with COVID-19, enrolled during active disease.

The CDR3 protein is CASSLRTGWNLNTEAFF. Here the CDR3 DNA reads TGTGCCAGCAGCTTAAGGACAGGGTGGAACTTGAACACTGAAGCTTTCTTT. J is TRBJ1-1 and V is TRBV5-6; 8 bases are shared with TRBD1. The ends lost 2 bases at V and 0 bases at J; junction bases unmatched: 9. Per the germline V gene, CDR1 is SGHDT and CDR2 is YYEEEE. CDR3 length equals 17 residues.

The rearrangement uses TRBV28 and TRBJ1-5; 7 positions match TRBD1. Looked up from germline, CDR1 is MDHEN and CDR2 is SYDVKM. V shed 1 base and J 5 bases; nucleotides not matched to a gene: 11. The CDR3 totals 17 residues. CDR3 sequence reads: CASSLLGLRQGDQPQHF. CDR3 nucleotide sequence: TGTGCCAGCAGTTTATTAGGGCTGCGACAGGGTGATCAGCCCCAGCATTTT.

The J gene is TRBJ1-2, the V gene TRBV11-2, with D unresolved. Trimming took off 0 bases at V and 7 bases at J, with 9 bases between the two ends. Germline loops: CDR1 SGHAT, CDR2 FQNNGV. The CDR3 covers 13 residues. CDR3: CASSLELGVGYTF. The CDR3 nucleotides read TGTGCCAGCAGCTTAGAACTCGGGGTTGGCTACACCTTC. Full variable domain (remainder filled in from reference TRBV11-2 and TRBJ1-2): EAGVAQSPRYKIIEKRQSVAFWCNPISGHATLYWYQQILGQGPKLLIQFQNNGVVDDSQLPKDRFSAERLKGVDSTLKIQPAKLEDSAVYLCASSLELGVGYTFGSGTRLTVV.

The V gene is TRBV9, the J gene TRBJ2-2; TRBD2 matches 10 bases. The CDR3 is made up of 18 amino acids. Germline loops: CDR1 SGDLS, CDR2 YYNGEE. J gave up 7 bases and V 3 bases, and 15 bases lay outside the gene matches. This CDR3 reads CASSGESSGSVGVGELFF. In DNA form, the CDR3 reads TGTGCCAGCAGCGGGGAATCTAGCGGGAGCGTTGGAGTCGGGGAGCTGTTTTTT.

The J gene is TRBJ2-1, the V gene TRBV10-3, with TRBD1 matching 7 bases. The length of the CDR3 is 11 residues. The J segment lost 7 bases and the V segment lost 8 bases, leaving 2 bases of the junction unmatched. Germline V gene data show CDR1 as ENHRY and CDR2 as SYGVKD. The CDR3 nucleotides read TGTGCCATCGGGGGACAGAATGAGCAGTTCTTC. As protein: CAIGGQNEQFF.